This T cell receptor beta chain emerged from a study of cytomegalovirus exposure and HLA in healthy donors. Study information: The roughly 130 validation repertoires were reported in a later analysis to have been generated on the same platform as the roughly 700 first-cohort repertoires. Overall study findings and caveats: The study listed 150 to 200 cytomegalovirus-associated TCR beta chains.

Germline V gene sequence: CDR1 LNHDA, CDR2 SQIVND (reference sequence). This CDR3 is 16 amino acids long. V was pared by 5 bases and J by 2 bases, with 8 bases of the junction left unmatched. About this clone: Its antigen is as yet unknown.

TCRdb's table, derived via immunoSEQ multiplex PCR, lists solely in-frame clones and lacks some. The table lists over 150,000 clones, 85% of them singletons. This TCR was sampled from a man aged 18 to 30 in good health and CMV-seropositive. The chain couples TRBV19 to TRBJ2-5; TRBD2 agrees at 10 bases. The sequencing sample was made of PBMCs. The CDR3 here is CASSPRLAGIQETQYF. The DNA of the CDR3 is TGTGCCAGTAGTCCACGACTAGCGGGTATACAAGAGACCCAGTACTTC.